Listed below are T cell receptor beta chains from one sample, sequenced in a study of T cell repertoires in cytomegalovirus infection. TCRdb itself ran the reads through MiXCR, one entry per CDR3 protein. This repertoire shows a few hundred thousand distinct CDR3 sequences, 35% to 50% found once; its top ten account for around 46%. These receptors' targets are unknown. The specimen comprised cultured PBMCs, sampled from culture after CMV antigen stimulation. The receptors were sampled from a human donor in good health (CMV status not recorded). Some clones in this sample may be carry-over from other donors' samples. Both conserved end residues are part of each CDR3. The D gene is left open where the match is weak. Size tells how often a clone was seen (once, few, many) or the class of an expanded clone, and some rows leave it out.

size | D | J | V | length | DNA | CDR3
NA | TRBD1 | TRBJ2-2 | TRBV6-6 | 16 | TGTGCCAGCAGTCGATCCCGGACAGGATACACCGGGGAGCTGTTTTTT | CASSRSRTGYTGELFF
NA | TRBD1 | TRBJ2-1 | TRBV29-1 | 17 | TGCAGCTCCGGGACAGGGGCTGGAGGGAGCTCCTACAATGAGCAGTTCTTC | CSSGTGAGGSSYNEQFF
NA | NA | TRBJ1-1 | TRBV4-2 | 15 | TGTGCCAGCAGCCAAGGATCCGGGGAGAACACTGAAGCTTTCTTT | CASSQGSGENTEAFF
NA | TRBD2 | TRBJ2-1 | TRBV4-3 | 15 | TGCGCCAGCAGCCAGCTAGCGGGACAATACAATGAGCAGTTCTTC | CASSQLAGQYNEQFF
NA | TRBD1 | TRBJ2-5 | TRBV7-4 | 17 | TGTGCCAGCAGCTCCAGGACAGGGTTCCCCTCACAAGAGACCCAGTACTTC | CASSSRTGFPSQETQYF
NA | TRBD2 | TRBJ2-7 | TRBV6-2/TRBV6-3 | 21 | TGTGCCAGCAGTTACAGGGCTAGAAGCGGAGGTCTTAGCGGGAACTCCTACGAGCAGTACTTC | CASSYRARSGGLSGNSYEQYF
NA | NA | TRBJ1-2 | TRBV4-1 | 15 | TGCGCCAGCAGCCAAGGAGGTGGGGGCAACTATGGCTACACCTTC | CASSQGGGGNYGYTF
few | TRBD2 | TRBJ2-3 | TRBV7-2 | 22 | TGTGCCAGCAGCGGATTGACCCGGGGGGGGGAATTAGCGGGAGGGCCCAGCGATACGCAGTATTTT | CASSGLTRGGELAGGPSDTQYF
few | NA | TRBJ1-5 | TRBV5-6 | 15 | TGTGCCAGCAGCTCCCGGCAGGGAGTCAATCAGCCCCAGCATTTT | CASSSRQGVNQPQHF
few | TRBD1 | TRBJ2-1 | TRBV6-2/TRBV6-3 | 17 | TGTGCCAGCAGTACTGGGGGTATTACAGGGGCCTACAATGAGCAGTTCTTC | CASSTGGITGAYNEQFF
NA | NA | TRBJ2-7 | TRBV6-1 | 15 | TGTGCCAGCAGTGAAAACCGGGACACTTCCTACGAGCAGTACTTC | CASSENRDTSYEQYF
NA | NA | TRBJ1-1 | TRBV6-2/TRBV6-3 | 14 | TGTGCCAGCAGGCTTCGTTCGCCTGCGCCTGAAGCTTTCTTT | CASRLRSPAPEAFF
NA | NA | TRBJ1-1 | TRBV19 | 14 | TGTGCCAGTAGTTCCCCTGGGAGGAACACTGAAGCTTTCTTT | CASSSPGRNTEAFF
few | TRBD1 | TRBJ2-1 | TRBV7-2 | 16 | TGTGCCAGCAGCTTAGCGTGGGGACAGCCTAACAATGAGCAGTTCTTC | CASSLAWGQPNNEQFF
few | NA | TRBJ1-1 | TRBV7-8 | 13 | TGTGCCAGCAGCACAAGGGGAGGCCTATCGGTTACATTT | CASSTRGGLSVTF
few | NA | TRBJ2-3 | TRBV12-3/TRBV12-4 | 14 | TGTGCCAGCGGCGTCTCCCCCCGAGCAGATACGCAGTATTTT | CASGVSPRADTQYF
few | TRBD2 | TRBJ2-2 | TRBV7-2 | 15 | TGTGCCAGCAGATTAGCGGGAGCCTCCACCGGGGAGCTGTTTTTT | CASRLAGASTGELFF
NA | NA | TRBJ1-3 | TRBV5-5 | 16 | TGTGCCAGCAGCGCACGCAAGGGGAGCCCTGGAAACACCATATATTTT | CASSARKGSPGNTIYF
few | TRBD1 | TRBJ2-7 | TRBV10-3 | 14 | TGTGCCATCACAACCGGGACAGGTTTCTCCGAGCAGTACTTC | CAITTGTGFSEQYF
NA | TRBD2 | TRBJ2-1 | TRBV27 | 16 | TGTGCCAGCACCACGACTAGCGGAGTCTCCTACAATGAGCAGTTCTTC | CASTTTSGVSYNEQFF
once | NA | TRBJ1-2 | TRBV2 | 12 | TGTGCCAGCAGAAAGGACAATTTAGGCTACACCTTC | CASRKDNLGYTF
NA | TRBD2 | TRBJ2-5 | TRBV27 | 20 | TGTGCCAGCAGTTTAGGCCGCAGGGGAGTAGCGGGACAACCGGGGGAGACCCAGTACTTC | CASSLGRRGVAGQPGETQYF
few | NA | TRBJ2-5 | TRBV3-1 | 16 | TGTGCCGCTACACGCCGGGGAAGGGGCTCCCGAGAGACCCAGTACTTC | CAATRRGRGSRETQYF
NA | NA | TRBJ2-7 | TRBV28 | 15 | TGTGCCAGCAGTCTAGCAGACAGGATCCCTGACGAGCAGTACTTC | CASSLADRIPDEQYF
NA | NA | TRBJ1-2 | TRBV28 | 14 | TGTGCCAGCAGTTTAACCCAGGCTGACTATGGCTACACCTTC | CASSLTQADYGYTF
NA | NA | TRBJ1-6 | TRBV7-2 | 17 | TGTGCCAGCAGCTTTAATACAGAAGTTTCATATAATTCACCCCTCCACTTT | CASSFNTEVSYNSPLHF
NA | TRBD2 | TRBJ2-7 | TRBV15 | 13 | TGTGCCACCCAGACGGGAGGGGATAAAGAGCAGTACTTC | CATQTGGDKEQYF
NA | NA | TRBJ2-1 | TRBV19 | 14 | TGTGCCAGTAGTACCCCGAGGGCGGTTAATGAGCAGTTCTTC | CASSTPRAVNEQFF
NA | TRBD1 | TRBJ2-7 | TRBV6-6 | 12 | TGTGCCAGCAGCACACAGGGGAGCGAGCAGTACTTC | CASSTQGSEQYF
NA | TRBD2 | TRBJ2-3 | TRBV7-9 | 19 | TGTGCCAGCATCGACCGACTAGCCCGACTCGATGCTAGCACAGATACGCAGTATTTT | CASIDRLARLDASTDTQYF
few | NA | TRBJ2-1 | TRBV11-2 | 15 | TGTGCCAGCAGCAACGGTCCTACCTCCTACAATGAGCAGTTCTTC | CASSNGPTSYNEQFF
few | TRBD1 | TRBJ2-1 | TRBV4-3 | 14 | TGCGCCAGCAGCCCAACAGGGGCCGACAATGAGCAGTTCTTC | CASSPTGADNEQFF
NA | NA | TRBJ2-2 | TRBV2 | 14 | TGTGCCACCACAGCGGGTTCGAACACCGGGGAGCTGTTTTTT | CATTAGSNTGELFF
many | NA | TRBJ2-2 | TRBV7-2 | 16 | TGTGCCAGCAGCTTAGCGCTGCTAGCCGGCACCGGGGAGCTGTTTTTT | CASSLALLAGTGELFF
many | NA | TRBJ2-1 | TRBV27 | 12 | TGTGCCAGCAGTGGCTCCTACAATGAGCAGTTCTTC | CASSGSYNEQFF
few | TRBD1 | TRBJ1-6 | TRBV20-1 | 13 | TGCAGTGCAGCTAGGGACAGTAATTCACCCCTCCACTTT | CSAARDSNSPLHF
NA | NA | TRBJ2-5 | TRBV7-2 | 14 | TGTGCCAGCAGCTTAGGTTTCCAGGTAGAGACCCAGTACTTC | CASSLGFQVETQYF
few | NA | TRBJ2-5 | TRBV4-3 | 13 | TGCGCCAGCAGCCAAGATTTAGCGGAGACCCAGTACTTC | CASSQDLAETQYF
NA | TRBD1 | TRBJ2-7 | TRBV27 | 13 | TGTGCCAGCAGTTCCGGGACAGGGGTCGAGCAGTACTTC | CASSSGTGVEQYF
NA | NA | TRBJ2-7 | TRBV7-2 | 14 | TGTGCCAGCAGCTTAGCGCTAGAAATCGGCGAGCAGTACTTC | CASSLALEIGEQYF
NA | TRBD1 | TRBJ1-5 | TRBV19 | 14 | TGTGCCAGTAGTCGGACAGGGAAAGGTCAGCCCCAGCATTTT | CASSRTGKGQPQHF